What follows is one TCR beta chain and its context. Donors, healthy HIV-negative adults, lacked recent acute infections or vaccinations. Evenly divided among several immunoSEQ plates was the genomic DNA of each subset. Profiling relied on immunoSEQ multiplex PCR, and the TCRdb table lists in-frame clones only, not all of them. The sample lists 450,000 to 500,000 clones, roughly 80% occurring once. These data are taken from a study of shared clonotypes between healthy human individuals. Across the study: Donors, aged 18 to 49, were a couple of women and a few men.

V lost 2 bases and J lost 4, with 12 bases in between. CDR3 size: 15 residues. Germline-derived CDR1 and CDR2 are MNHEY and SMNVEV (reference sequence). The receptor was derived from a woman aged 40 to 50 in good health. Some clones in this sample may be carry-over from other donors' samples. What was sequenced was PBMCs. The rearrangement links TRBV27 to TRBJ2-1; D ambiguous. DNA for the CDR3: TGTGCCAGCAGTTTAATGGGGTTGGAGTACAATGAGCAGTTCTTC. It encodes CASSLMGLEYNEQFF.